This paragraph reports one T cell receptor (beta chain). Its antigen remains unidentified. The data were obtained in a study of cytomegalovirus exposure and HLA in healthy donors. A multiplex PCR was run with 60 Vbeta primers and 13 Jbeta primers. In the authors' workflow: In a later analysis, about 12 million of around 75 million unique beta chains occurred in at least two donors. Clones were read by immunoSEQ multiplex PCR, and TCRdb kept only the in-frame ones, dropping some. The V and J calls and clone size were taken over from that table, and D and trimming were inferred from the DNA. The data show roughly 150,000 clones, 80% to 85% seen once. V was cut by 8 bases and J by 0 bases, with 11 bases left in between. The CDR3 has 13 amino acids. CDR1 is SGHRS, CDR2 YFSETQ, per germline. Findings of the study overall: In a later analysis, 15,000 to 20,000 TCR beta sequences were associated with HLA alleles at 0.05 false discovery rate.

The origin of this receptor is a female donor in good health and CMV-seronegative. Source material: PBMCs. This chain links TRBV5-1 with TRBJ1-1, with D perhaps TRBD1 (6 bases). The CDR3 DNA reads TGCGCCAGTTACAGGGAAGTGAACACTGAAGCTTTCTTT. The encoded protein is CASYREVNTEAFF.